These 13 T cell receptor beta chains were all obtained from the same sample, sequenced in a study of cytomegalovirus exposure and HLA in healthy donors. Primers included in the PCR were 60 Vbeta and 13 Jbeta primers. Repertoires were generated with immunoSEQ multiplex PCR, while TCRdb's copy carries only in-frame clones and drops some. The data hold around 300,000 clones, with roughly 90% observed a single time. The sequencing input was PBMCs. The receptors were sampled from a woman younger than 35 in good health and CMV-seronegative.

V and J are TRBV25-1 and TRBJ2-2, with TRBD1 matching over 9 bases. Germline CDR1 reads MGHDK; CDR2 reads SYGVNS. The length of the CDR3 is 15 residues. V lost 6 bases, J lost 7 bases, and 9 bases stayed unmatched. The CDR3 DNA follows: TGTGCCAGCAGGCAACAACAGGGGGCGCACGGGGAGCTGTTTTTT. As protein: CASRQQQGAHGELFF.

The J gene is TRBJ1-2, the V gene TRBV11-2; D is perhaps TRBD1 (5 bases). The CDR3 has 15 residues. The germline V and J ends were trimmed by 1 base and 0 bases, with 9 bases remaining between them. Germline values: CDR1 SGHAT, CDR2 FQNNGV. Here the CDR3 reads CASSLAGGANYGYTF. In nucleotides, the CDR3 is TGTGCCAGCAGCTTAGCGGGGGGGGCTAACTATGGCTACACCTTC. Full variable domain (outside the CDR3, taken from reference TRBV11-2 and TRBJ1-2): EAGVAQSPRYKIIEKRQSVAFWCNPISGHATLYWYQQILGQGPKLLIQFQNNGVVDDSQLPKDRFSAERLKGVDSTLKIQPAKLEDSAVYLCASSLAGGANYGYTFGSGTRLTVV.

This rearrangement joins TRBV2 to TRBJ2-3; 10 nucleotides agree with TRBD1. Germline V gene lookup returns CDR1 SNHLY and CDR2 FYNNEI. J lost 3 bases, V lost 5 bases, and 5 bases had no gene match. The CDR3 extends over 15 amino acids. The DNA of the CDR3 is TGTGCCAGCAGTCGCGGGACAGGGGTGACAGATACGCAGTATTTT. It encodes CASSRGTGVTDTQYF. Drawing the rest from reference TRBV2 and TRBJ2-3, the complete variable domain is EPEVTQTPSHQVTQMGQEVILRCVPISNHLYFYWYRQILGQKVEFLVSFYNNEISEKSEIFDDQFSVERPDGSNFTLKIRSTKLEDSAMYFCASSRGTGVTDTQYFGPGTRLTVL.

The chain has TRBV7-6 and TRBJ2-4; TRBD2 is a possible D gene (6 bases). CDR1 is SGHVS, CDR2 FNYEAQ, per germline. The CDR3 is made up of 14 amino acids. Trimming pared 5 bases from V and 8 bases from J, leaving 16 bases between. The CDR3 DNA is TGTGCCAGCAGCCCGGGACGGCCGGGGGACATTCAGTACTTC. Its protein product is CASSPGRPGDIQYF.

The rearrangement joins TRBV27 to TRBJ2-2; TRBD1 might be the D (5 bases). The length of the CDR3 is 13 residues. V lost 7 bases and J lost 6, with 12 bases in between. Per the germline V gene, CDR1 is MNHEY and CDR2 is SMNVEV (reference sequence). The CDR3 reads CASTKGYPGELFF. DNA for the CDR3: TGTGCCAGCACCAAGGGGTATCCCGGGGAGCTGTTTTTT.

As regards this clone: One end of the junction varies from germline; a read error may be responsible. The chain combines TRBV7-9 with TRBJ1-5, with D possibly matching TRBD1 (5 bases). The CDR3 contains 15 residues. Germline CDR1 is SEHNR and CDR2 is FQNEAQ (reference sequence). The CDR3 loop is CSSSLADSINQPQHF. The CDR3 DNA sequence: TGTTCCAGCAGCCTCGCCGACAGTATCAATCAGCCCCAGCATTTT. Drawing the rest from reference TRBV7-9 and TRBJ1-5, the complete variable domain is DTGVSQNPRHKITKRGQNVTFRCDPISEHNRLYWYRQTLGQGPEFLTYFQNEAQLEKSRLLSDRFSAERPKGSFSTLEIQRTEQGDSAMYLCSSSLADSINQPQHFGDGTRLSIL.

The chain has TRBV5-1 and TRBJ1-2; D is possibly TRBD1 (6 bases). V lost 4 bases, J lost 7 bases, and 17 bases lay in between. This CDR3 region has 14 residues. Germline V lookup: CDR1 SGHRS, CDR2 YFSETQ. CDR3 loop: CASSPGGGISGYTF. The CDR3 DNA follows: TGCGCCAGCAGCCCGGGAGGGGGGATTAGTGGCTACACCTTC. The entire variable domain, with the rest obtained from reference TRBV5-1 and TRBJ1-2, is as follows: KAGVTQTPRYLIKTRGQQVTLSCSPISGHRSVSWYQQTPGQGLQFLFEYFSETQRNKGNFPGRFSGRQFSNSRSEMNVSTLELGDSALYLCASSPGGGISGYTFGSGTRLTVV.

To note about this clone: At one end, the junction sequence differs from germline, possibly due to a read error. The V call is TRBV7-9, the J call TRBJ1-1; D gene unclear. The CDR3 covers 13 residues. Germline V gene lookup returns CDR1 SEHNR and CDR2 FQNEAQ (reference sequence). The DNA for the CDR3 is TGTTCCAGCAGCTATACAGAATACACTGAAGCTTTCTTT. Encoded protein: CSSSYTEYTEAFF.

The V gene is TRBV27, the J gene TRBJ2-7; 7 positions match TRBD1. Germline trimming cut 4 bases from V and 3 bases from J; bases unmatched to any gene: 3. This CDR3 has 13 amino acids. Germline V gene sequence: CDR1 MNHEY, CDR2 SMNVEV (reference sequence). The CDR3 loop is CASSSPGGYEQYF. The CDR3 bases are TGTGCCAGCAGTTCCCCAGGGGGCTACGAGCAGTACTTC.

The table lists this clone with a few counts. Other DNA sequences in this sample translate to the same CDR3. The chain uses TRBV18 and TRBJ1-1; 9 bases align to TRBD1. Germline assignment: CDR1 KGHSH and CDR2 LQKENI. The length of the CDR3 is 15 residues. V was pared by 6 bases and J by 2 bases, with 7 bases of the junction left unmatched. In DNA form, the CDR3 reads TGTGCCAGCTCGCTGGGACAGGGTAGCAACACTGAAGCTTTCTTT. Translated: CASSLGQGSNTEAFF.

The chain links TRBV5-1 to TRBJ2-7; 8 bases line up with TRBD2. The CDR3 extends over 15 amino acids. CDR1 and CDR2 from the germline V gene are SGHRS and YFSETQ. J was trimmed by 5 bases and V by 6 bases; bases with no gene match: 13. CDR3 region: CASNRGSGGRNEQYF. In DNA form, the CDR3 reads TGCGCCAGCAATCGGGGATCGGGGGGGCGGAACGAGCAGTACTTC.

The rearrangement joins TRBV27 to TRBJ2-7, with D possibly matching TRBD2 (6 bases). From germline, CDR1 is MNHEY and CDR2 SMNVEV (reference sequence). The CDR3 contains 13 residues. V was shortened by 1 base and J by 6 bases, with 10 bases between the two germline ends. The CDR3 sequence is CASSLFSGSEQYF. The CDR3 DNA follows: TGTGCCAGCAGTTTATTTTCCGGGAGCGAGCAGTACTTC.

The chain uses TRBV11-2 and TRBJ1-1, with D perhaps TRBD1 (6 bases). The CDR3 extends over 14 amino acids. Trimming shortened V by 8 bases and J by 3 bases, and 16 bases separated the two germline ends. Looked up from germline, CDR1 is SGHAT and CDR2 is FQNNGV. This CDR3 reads CASGQTDYDTEAFF. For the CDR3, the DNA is TGTGCCAGCGGACAGACGGATTACGACACTGAAGCTTTCTTT.